These 3 T cell receptor beta chains were sequenced from one sample in a study of technical replicates of blood from several donors (dated by TCRdb to the late 2010s). Library preparation used the immunoSEQ multiplex PCR assay. TCRdb mirrors the immuneACCESS table, restricted to in-frame sequences. Some clones are absent from its copies; in checked studies, under half trace to an unresolved V gene, and the reason for the others is unknown. Present in this sample are around 80,000 clones, 70% to 90% of which were seen just once. 0.41% of the sample is in the top ten clones. Source material: T cells isolated from PBMCs. These receptors all come from a human donor in good health.

This sequence joins TRBV19 and TRBJ2-7; 7 bases match TRBD2. There are 17 residues in the CDR3. With V trimmed by 2 bases and J by 5 bases, 15 bases remained unmatched. CDR1 and CDR2 (germline): LNHDA, SQIVND (reference sequence). The CDR3 sequence: CASSIIGVAGAVNEQYF. For the CDR3, the DNA is TGTGCCAGTAGTATAATAGGTGTGGCGGGAGCTGTAAACGAGCAGTACTTC.

CDR3 nucleotides: TGTGCCAGCAGTGCCGACAGGGGGAGCACCGGGGAGCTGTTTTTT. It is translated as CASSADRGSTGELFF. The rearrangement joins TRBV6-1 to TRBJ2-2; 9 positions match TRBD1. CDR3 length: 15 residues. The V segment lost 4 bases and the J segment 4 bases; nucleotides outside the gene matches: 4. The V gene's germline CDR1 is MNHNS and CDR2 SASEGT.

The chain is built from TRBV10-3 and TRBJ2-7; possible D gene TRBD1, 6 bases. The CDR3 loop spans 17 amino acids. The V gene's germline CDR1 is ENHRY and CDR2 SYGVKD. The germline V and J ends were trimmed by 2 bases and 1 base, with 18 bases remaining between them. CDR3 sequence reads: CAISETLTGMASYEQYF. In DNA, the CDR3 is TGTGCCATCAGTGAGACCCTCACAGGGATGGCATCCTACGAGCAGTACTTC.